These 17 T cell receptor beta chains share one sample of origin, sequenced in a study of early T cells in non-severe SARS-CoV-2 infection. In TCRdb, the 5' RACE reads were re-called with MiXCR into one record per CDR3 protein. Among tens of thousands of distinct CDR3 sequences listed, roughly 6.2% were seen once. Sequenced material: whole blood, taken at baseline. These receptors were obtained from an adult who was a healthcare worker with PCR-confirmed SARS-CoV-2 infection or an uninfected control (not recorded which).

This clonotype was detected many times. The chain links TRBV12-3 or TRBV12-4 to TRBJ2-7; a weak D match, TRBD2 (5 bases). V was trimmed by 6 bases and J by 2 bases, leaving 8 bases between them. The CDR3 totals 12 residues. CDR3 coding DNA: TGTGCCAGCAGCTCCGGGGCCTACGAGCAGTACTTC. Amino acid sequence: CASSSGAYEQYF.

This clonotype appeared many times. The V and J genes are TRBV3-1 and TRBJ1-1; 8 bases map to TRBD1. The CDR3 is made up of 15 amino acids. Per the germline V gene, CDR1 is LGHDT and CDR2 is YNNKEL (reference sequence). V was clipped by 3 bases and J by 3 bases; unmatched bases: 6. The CDR3 DNA sequence: TGTGCCAGCAGCCAGCCGACAGGGGCGGACACTGAAGCTTTCTTT. This encodes CASSQPTGADTEAFF.

This CDR3 reads CASSYSPGQGQIYGYTF. DNA for the CDR3: TGTGCCAGCAGTTACTCACCGGGACAGGGCCAAATCTATGGCTACACCTTC. The genes are TRBV6-2 or TRBV6-3 and TRBJ1-2, with 9 bases matching TRBD1. Germline V gives CDR1 MNHEY, CDR2 SVGEGT. V trimming: 0 bases; J trimming: 4 bases; junction bases outside the gene matches: 9. The CDR3 length is 17 residues.

At least ten counts were recorded for this clonotype. This chain links TRBV29-1 with TRBJ2-1, with D hard to call. The V end was cut by 4 bases, the J end by 8 bases, with 9 bases between. Germline V gene data show CDR1 as SQVTM and CDR2 as ANQGSEA. This CDR3 comprises 11 residues. The chain's CDR3 is CSVGPGDEQFF. The CDR3 DNA reads TGCAGCGTTGGCCCCGGCGATGAGCAGTTCTTC.

The rearrangement uses TRBV30 and TRBJ2-2, with TRBD1 matching 7 bases. The CDR3 is made up of 14 amino acids. V gave up 3 bases and J gave up 5 bases; unmatched junction bases: 6. Per germline, CDR1 GTSNPN and CDR2 SVGIG (reference sequence). CDR3 in amino acids: CAWSGTVVTGELFF. The CDR3 DNA follows: TGTGCCTGGAGCGGGACAGTGGTTACCGGGGAGCTGTTTTTT.

This clonotype was found a few times. The gene calls are TRBV13 and TRBJ2-5; D uncertain. Looked up from germline, CDR1 is PRHDT and CDR2 is FYEKMQ (reference sequence). This CDR3 has 14 residues. V gave up 5 bases and J gave up 4 bases, with 14 bases separating them. CDR3 sequence (DNA): TGTGCCAGCAGCCCTGCACCTGGCCGAGAGACCCAGTACTTC. Translating gives CASSPAPGRETQYF.

This clonotype was seen only a few times. CDR3 nucleotides: TGCAGTGCTATTGGCGGCACTGAAGCTTTCTTT. Protein sequence: CSAIGGTEAFF. The chain is built from TRBV20-1 and TRBJ1-1; the D is unclear. V was trimmed by 4 bases and J by 4 bases, leaving 7 bases between them. Germline V lookup: CDR1 DFQATT, CDR2 SNEGSKA (reference sequence). This CDR3 has 11 residues.

This clonotype was detected ten times or more. The chain recombines TRBV28 with TRBJ2-7; 9 bases align to TRBD1. The CDR3 contains 15 residues. V trimming: 3 bases; J trimming: 5 bases; junction bases outside the gene matches: 8. Germline assignment: CDR1 MDHEN and CDR2 SYDVKM. CDR3 protein: CASSFTRDRVNEQYF. The DNA of the CDR3 is TGTGCCAGCAGTTTTACGCGGGACAGGGTTAACGAGCAGTACTTC.

The sample holds many counts of this clonotype. The V and J genes are TRBV2 and TRBJ2-7, with 9 bases identical to TRBD1. The V gene end was trimmed by 2 bases and the J gene end by 3 bases; junction bases not matched to a gene: 8. The CDR3 has 16 residues. CDR1 and CDR2 (germline): SNHLY, FYNNEI. The CDR3 protein is CASSERSGTGYYEQYF. CDR3 DNA sequence: TGTGCCAGCAGTGAAAGGTCGGGGACAGGGTACTACGAGCAGTACTTC.

This clonotype was counted only a few times. The chain uses TRBV7-2 and TRBJ2-3; D unclear. CDR3 length: 13 residues. Germline CDR1 reads SGHTA; CDR2 reads FQGNSA. Between the trimmed V and J ends, which lost 0 bases and 5 bases, there was a span of 6 bases. The CDR3 reads CASSLALVDTQYF. CDR3 sequence (DNA): TGTGCCAGCAGCTTAGCGCTTGTAGATACGCAGTATTTT. The full variable domain, completed using reference TRBV7-2 and TRBJ2-3, is GAGVSQSPSNKVTEKGKDVELRCDPISGHTALYWYRQSLGQGLEFLIYFQGNSAPDKSGLPSDRFSAERTGGSVSTLTIQRTQQEDSAVYLCASSLALVDTQYFGPGTRLTVL.

The chain recombines TRBV11-3 with TRBJ2-1, with D possibly matching TRBD2 (6 bases). Germline CDR1 is SGHNT and CDR2 is YENEEA. The V and J ends lost 4 bases and 0 bases respectively, with 10 bases between them. CDR3 length: 15 amino acids. The CDR3 loop is CASSWGLSSYNEQFF. CDR3 bases: TGTGCCAGCAGCTGGGGACTCAGCTCCTACAATGAGCAGTTCTTC.

In this sample, this clonotype turned up many times. The chain couples TRBV2 to TRBJ2-7, with 7 positions matching TRBD1. The CDR3 is 15 amino acids. Germline CDR1 is SNHLY and CDR2 is FYNNEI. The junction had 8 bases not matched to a gene; V was cut back by 1 base and J by 5 bases. The CDR3 nucleotides are TGTGCCAGCAGTGAAGACGGGACAGTGGTCGACGAGCAGTACTTC. This codes for CASSEDGTVVDEQYF.

This clonotype is termed medium-sized. The genes are TRBV11-2 and TRBJ1-6; TRBD1 agrees at 7 bases. CDR3 length: 15 residues. V was clipped by 2 bases and J by 9 bases; unmatched bases: 7. Germline CDR1 reads SGHAT; CDR2 reads FQNNGV. CDR3 protein: CASSLRQGGGSPLHF. CDR3 sequence (DNA): TGTGCCAGCAGCTTAAGACAGGGCGGGGGTTCACCCCTCCACTTT.

This clonotype was recorded many times. The chain combines TRBV12-3 or TRBV12-4 with TRBJ1-1, with 7 bases identical to TRBD1. V lost 3 bases, J lost 1 base, and 5 bases stayed unmatched. This CDR3 region has 15 residues. This CDR3 is CASSLLRDRNTEAFF. CDR3 coding DNA: TGTGCCAGCAGTTTGCTCAGGGACAGGAACACTGAAGCTTTCTTT.

There are many counts of this clonotype. The chain combines TRBV2 with TRBJ2-3; the D call may be TRBD1 or TRBD2 (5 bases each). The V end lost 2 bases, the J end lost 8 bases, and 14 bases lay between the germline ends. The germline CDR1 and CDR2 sequences are SNHLY and FYNNEI. The CDR3 has 14 amino acids. The CDR3, as DNA: TGTGCCAGCAGTGAAACACACGGGGCGGGTACGCAGTATTTT. It is translated as CASSETHGAGTQYF.

The V call is TRBV20-1, the J call TRBJ2-7, with no clear D. V was shortened by 4 bases and J by 1 base, with 5 bases between the two germline ends. CDR3 size: 11 residues. CDR1 DFQATT and CDR2 SNEGSKA come from the germline V gene (reference sequence). As DNA, the CDR3 is TGCAGTGCTATGGCGTCCTACGAGCAGTACTTC. Residues: CSAMASYEQYF.

This clonotype was observed many times. This chain connects TRBV5-5 to TRBJ1-1; no firm D call. The CDR3 totals 13 residues. CDR1 SGHKS and CDR2 YYEKEE come from the germline V gene (reference sequence). Trimming stripped 4 bases from V and 2 bases from J, with 9 bases between. CDR3 DNA sequence: TGTGCCAGCAGCCCGGGCAGTAACACTGAAGCTTTCTTT. It translates to CASSPGSNTEAFF. The full variable domain, in which reference TRBV5-5 and TRBJ1-1 provide the parts outside the CDR3, is DAGVTQSPTHLIKTRGQQVTLRCSPISGHKSVSWYQQVLGQGPQFIFQYYEKEERGRGNFPDRFSARQFPNYSSELNVNALLLGDSALYLCASSPGSNTEAFFGQGTRLTVV.